This T cell receptor beta chain was observed in a study of cytomegalovirus exposure and HLA in healthy donors. The PCR had 60 Vbeta and 13 Jbeta primers. Only in-frame clones appear in the TCRdb table, and some are missing; sequencing was by immunoSEQ multiplex PCR. The sample lists about 220,000 clones; 76% were seen once. The CDR3 covers 14 residues. Deletions cut 3 bases from V and 8 bases from J, with 17 bases between. CDR1 and CDR2 from the germline V gene are SGDLS and YYNGEE. The chain combines TRBV9 with TRBJ1-1, with a weak D call TRBD1 (5 bases). Sequencing was carried out using PBMCs. The source is a man aged 18 to 29 in good health and CMV-seronegative. CDR3: CASSAGHRATEAFF. The CDR3 DNA reads as TGTGCCAGCAGCGCCGGACACCGGGCAACCGAAGCTTTCTTT.